The present T cell receptor (beta chain) was sequenced within a study of shared clonotypes between healthy human individuals. Sequencing used immunoSEQ multiplex PCR; TCRdb keeps in-frame clones, though not all of them. The sample shows around 700,000 clones, roughly 94% of them seen only once. Only CD45RO-negative cells positively selected for CCR7 counted as naive CD8 cells, so terminally differentiated effector memory CD45RA+ cells were excluded. This clonotype originated in a man aged 25 to 40 in good health. The source material was naive CD8+ T cells sorted from blood.

CDR3 in DNA: TGCGCCAGCAGCTTGCTGGGCGGCAATCAGCCCCAGCATTTT. This encodes CASSLLGGNQPQHF. The gene calls are TRBV5-1 and TRBJ1-5, with D unclear. CDR3 length: 14 amino acids. Germline assignment: CDR1 SGHRS and CDR2 YFSETQ. V was trimmed by 1 base and J by 2 bases, leaving 7 bases between them.